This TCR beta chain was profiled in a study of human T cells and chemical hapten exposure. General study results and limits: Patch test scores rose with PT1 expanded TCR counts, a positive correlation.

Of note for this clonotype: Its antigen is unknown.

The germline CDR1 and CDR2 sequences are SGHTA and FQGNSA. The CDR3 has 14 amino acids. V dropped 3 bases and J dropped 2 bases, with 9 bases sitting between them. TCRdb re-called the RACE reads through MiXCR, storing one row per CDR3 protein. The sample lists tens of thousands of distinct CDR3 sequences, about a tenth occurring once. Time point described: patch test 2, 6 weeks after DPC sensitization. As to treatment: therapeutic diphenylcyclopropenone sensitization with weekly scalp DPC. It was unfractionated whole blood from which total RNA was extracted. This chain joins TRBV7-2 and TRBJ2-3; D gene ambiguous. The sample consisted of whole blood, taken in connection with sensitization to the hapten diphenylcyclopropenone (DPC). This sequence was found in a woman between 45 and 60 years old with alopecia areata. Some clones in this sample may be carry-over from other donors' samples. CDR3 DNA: TGTGCCAGCAGCTTCGACTTAATCACAGATACGCAGTATTTT. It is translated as CASSFDLITDTQYF. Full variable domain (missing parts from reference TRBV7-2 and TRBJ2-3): GAGVSQSPSNKVTEKGKDVELRCDPISGHTALYWYRQSLGQGLEFLIYFQGNSAPDKSGLPSDRFSAERTGGSVSTLTIQRTQQEDSAVYLCASSFDLITDTQYFGPGTRLTVL.